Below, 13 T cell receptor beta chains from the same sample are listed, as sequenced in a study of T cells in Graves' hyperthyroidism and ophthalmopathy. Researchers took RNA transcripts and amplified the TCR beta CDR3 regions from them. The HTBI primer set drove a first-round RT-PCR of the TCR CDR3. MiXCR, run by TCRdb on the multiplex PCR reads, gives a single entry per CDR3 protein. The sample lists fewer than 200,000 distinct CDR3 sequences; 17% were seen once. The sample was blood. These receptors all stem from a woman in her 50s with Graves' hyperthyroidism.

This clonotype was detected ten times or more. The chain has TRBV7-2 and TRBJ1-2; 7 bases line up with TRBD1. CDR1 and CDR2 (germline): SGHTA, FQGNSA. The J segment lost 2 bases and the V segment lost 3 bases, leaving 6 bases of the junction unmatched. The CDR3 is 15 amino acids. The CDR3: CASSLANRGNYGYTF. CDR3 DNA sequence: TGTGCCAGCAGCTTGGCTAACAGGGGAAACTATGGCTACACCTTC. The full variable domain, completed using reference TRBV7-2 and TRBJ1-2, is GAGVSQSPSNKVTEKGKDVELRCDPISGHTALYWYRQSLGQGLEFLIYFQGNSAPDKSGLPSDRFSAERTGGSVSTLTIQRTQQEDSAVYLCASSLANRGNYGYTFGSGTRLTVV.

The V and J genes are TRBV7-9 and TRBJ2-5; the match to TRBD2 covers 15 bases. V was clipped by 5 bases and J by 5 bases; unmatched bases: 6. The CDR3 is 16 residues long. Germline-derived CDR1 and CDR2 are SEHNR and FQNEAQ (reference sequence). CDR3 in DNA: TGTGCCAGCAGCGCCTACGGGACTAGCGGGAGGGAGACCCAGTACTTC. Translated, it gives CASSAYGTSGRETQYF.

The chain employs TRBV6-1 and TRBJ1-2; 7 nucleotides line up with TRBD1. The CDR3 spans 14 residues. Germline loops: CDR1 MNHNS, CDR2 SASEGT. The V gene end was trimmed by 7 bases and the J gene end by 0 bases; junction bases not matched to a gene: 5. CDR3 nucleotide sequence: TGTGCCAGCAATCCCGACAGGGCTAACTATGGCTACACCTTC. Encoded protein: CASNPDRANYGYTF.

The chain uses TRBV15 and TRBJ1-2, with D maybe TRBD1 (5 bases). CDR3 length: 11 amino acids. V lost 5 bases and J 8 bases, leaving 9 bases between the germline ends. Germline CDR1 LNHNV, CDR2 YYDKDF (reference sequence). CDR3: CATSARGGYTF. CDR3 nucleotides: TGTGCCACCAGCGCCCGGGGGGGCTACACCTTC.

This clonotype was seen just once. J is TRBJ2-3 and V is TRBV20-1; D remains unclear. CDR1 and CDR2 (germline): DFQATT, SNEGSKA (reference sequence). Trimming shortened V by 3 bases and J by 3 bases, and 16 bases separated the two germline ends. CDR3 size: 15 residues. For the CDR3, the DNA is TGCAGTGCTAGCCCCCCGACACTTGGGACAGATACGCAGTATTTT. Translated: CSASPPTLGTDTQYF.

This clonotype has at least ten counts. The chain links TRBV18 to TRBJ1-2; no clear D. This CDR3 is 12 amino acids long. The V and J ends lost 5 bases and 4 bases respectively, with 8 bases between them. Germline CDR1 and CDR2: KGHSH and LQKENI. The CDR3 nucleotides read TGTGCCAGCTCATACTTGAGCTATGGCTACACCTTC. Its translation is CASSYLSYGYTF.

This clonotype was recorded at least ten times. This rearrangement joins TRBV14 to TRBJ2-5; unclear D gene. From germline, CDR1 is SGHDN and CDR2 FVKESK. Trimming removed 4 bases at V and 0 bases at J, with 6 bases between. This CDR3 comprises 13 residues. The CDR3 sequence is CASSLPDQETQYF. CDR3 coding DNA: TGTGCCAGCAGCCTCCCTGACCAAGAGACCCAGTACTTC.

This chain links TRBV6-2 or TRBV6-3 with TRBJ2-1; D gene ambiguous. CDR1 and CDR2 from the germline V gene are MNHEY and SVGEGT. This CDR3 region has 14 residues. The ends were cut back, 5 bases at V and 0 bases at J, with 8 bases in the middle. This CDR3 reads CASSRVGSYNEQFF. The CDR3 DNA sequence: TGTGCCAGCAGTAGGGTGGGCTCCTACAATGAGCAGTTCTTC.

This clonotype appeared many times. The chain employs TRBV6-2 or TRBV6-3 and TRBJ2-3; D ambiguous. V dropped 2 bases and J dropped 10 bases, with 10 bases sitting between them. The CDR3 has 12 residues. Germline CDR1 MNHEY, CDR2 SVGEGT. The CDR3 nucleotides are TGTGCCAGCAGTTACGGGGTGGGTGCGCAGTATTTT. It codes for CASSYGVGAQYF.

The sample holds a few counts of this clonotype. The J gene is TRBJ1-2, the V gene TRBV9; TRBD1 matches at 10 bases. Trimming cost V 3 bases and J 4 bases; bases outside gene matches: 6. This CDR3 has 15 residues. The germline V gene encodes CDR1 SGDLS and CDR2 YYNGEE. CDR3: CASSATGTGVYGYTF. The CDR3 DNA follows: TGTGCCAGCAGCGCGACCGGGACAGGGGTCTATGGCTACACCTTC.

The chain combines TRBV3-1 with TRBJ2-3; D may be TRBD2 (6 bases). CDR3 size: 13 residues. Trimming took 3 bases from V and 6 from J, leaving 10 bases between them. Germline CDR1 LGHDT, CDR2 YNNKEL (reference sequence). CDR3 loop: CASSQGLRDTQYF. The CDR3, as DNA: TGTGCCAGCAGCCAGGGACTCCGGGATACGCAGTATTTT.

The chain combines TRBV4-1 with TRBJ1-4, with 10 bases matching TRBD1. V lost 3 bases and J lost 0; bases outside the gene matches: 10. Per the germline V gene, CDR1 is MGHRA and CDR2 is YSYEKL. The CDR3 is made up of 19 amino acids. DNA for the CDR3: TGCGCCAGCAGCCATCGACAGGGGGCGCCCGGAGCAACTAATGAAAAACTGTTTTTT. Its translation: CASSHRQGAPGATNEKLFF.

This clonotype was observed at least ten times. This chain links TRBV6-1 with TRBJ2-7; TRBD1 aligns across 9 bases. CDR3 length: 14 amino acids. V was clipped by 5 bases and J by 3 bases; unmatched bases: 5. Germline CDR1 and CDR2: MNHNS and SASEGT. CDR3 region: CASSYADRGYEQYF. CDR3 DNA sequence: TGTGCCAGCAGTTACGCGGACAGGGGCTACGAGCAGTACTTC.